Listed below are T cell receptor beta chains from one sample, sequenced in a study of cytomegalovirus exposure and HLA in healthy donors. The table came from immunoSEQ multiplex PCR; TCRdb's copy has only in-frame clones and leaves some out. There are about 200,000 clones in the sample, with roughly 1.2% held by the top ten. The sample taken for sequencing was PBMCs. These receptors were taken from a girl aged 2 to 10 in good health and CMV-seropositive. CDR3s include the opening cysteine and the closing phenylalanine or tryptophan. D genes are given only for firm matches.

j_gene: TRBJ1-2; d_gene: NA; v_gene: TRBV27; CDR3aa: CASSPTELYGYTF; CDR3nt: TGTGCCAGCAGTCCCACAGAATTATATGGCTACACCTTC
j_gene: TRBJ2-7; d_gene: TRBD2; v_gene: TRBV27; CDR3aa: CASSYGLTSGRTYEQYF; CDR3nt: TGTGCCAGCAGTTATGGGTTGACTAGCGGGAGAACCTACGAGCAGTACTTC
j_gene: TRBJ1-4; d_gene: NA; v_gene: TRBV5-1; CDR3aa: CASRSTSTRNEKLFF; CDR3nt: TGCGCCAGCAGGTCAACCTCGACGAGGAATGAAAAACTGTTTTTT
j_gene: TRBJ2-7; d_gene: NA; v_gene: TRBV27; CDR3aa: CASLGPYEQYF; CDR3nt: TGTGCCAGCTTGGGGCCATACGAGCAGTACTTC
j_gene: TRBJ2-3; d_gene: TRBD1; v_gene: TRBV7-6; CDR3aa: CASSLLPTGWTSTDTQYF; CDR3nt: TGTGCCAGCAGCCTCCTTCCGACAGGGTGGACGAGCACAGATACGCAGTATTTT
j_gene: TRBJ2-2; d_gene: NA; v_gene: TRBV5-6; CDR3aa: CASSLTGGELFF; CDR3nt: TGTGCCAGCAGCCTGACGGGAGGGGAGCTGTTTTTT
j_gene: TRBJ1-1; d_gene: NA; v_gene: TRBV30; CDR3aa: CACLPHSGGEAFF; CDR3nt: TGTGCCTGCCTTCCTCACAGTGGGGGGGAAGCTTTCTTT
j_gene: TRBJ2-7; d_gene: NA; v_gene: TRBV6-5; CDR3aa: CASKIGRVSYEQYF; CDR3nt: TGTGCCAGCAAAATTGGGCGGGTCTCCTACGAGCAGTACTTC
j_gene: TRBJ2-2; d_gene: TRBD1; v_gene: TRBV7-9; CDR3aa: CASSFLTGVTGELFF; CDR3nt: TGTGCCAGCAGCTTCCTGACAGGGGTCACCGGGGAGCTGTTTTTT
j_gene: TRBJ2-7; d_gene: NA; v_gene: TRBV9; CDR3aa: CASSVEGPYEQYF; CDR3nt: TGTGCCAGCAGCGTAGAGGGGCCCTACGAGCAGTACTTC
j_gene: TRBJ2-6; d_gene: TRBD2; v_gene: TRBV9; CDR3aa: CASSVWSRGGPGANVLTF; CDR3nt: TGTGCCAGCAGCGTATGGAGTCGGGGGGGGCCTGGGGCCAACGTCCTGACTTTC
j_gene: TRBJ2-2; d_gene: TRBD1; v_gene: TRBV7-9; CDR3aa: CASSLSLQGVNTGELFF; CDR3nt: TGTGCCAGCAGCCTATCGTTACAGGGGGTAAACACCGGGGAGCTGTTTTTT
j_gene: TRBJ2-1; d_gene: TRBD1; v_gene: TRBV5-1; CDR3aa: CASSPRQGILSYNEQFF; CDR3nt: TGCGCCAGCAGCCCACGACAGGGAATCCTCTCCTACAATGAGCAGTTCTTC
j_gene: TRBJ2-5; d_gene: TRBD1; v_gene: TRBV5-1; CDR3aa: CASSLSGTGRETQYF; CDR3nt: TGCGCCAGCAGCTTATCCGGGACAGGGAGGGAGACCCAGTACTTC
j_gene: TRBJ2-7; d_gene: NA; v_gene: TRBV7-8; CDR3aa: CASSLTVGEASVYEQYF; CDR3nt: TGTGCCAGCAGCTTAACAGTAGGGGAGGCGTCCGTCTACGAGCAGTACTTC
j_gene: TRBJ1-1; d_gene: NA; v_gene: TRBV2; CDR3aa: CASRRNTEAFF; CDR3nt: TGTGCCAGCAGGCGTAACACTGAAGCTTTCTTT
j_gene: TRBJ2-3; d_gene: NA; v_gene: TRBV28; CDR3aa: CASSLAGSTDTQYF; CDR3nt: TGTGCCAGCAGTTTAGCGGGAAGCACAGATACGCAGTATTTT
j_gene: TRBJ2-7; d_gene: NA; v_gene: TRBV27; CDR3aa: CASSPITGSYEQYF; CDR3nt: TGTGCCAGCAGCCCGATCACAGGTTCCTACGAGCAGTACTTC
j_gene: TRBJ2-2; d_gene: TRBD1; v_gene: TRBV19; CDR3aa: CASSTRTGYTGELFF; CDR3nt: TGTGCCAGTAGTACCCGGACAGGCTACACCGGGGAGCTGTTTTTT